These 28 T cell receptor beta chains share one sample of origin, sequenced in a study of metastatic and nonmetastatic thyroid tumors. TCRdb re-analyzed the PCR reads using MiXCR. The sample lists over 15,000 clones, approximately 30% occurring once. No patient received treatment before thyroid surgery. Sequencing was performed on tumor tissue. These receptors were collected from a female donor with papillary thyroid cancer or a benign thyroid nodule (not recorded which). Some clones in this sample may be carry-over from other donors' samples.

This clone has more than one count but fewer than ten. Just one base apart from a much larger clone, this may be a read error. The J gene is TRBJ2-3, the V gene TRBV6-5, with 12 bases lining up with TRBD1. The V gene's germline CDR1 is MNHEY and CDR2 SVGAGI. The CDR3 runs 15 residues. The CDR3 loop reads CDSSWDRGLTDTQYF. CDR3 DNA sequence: TGTGACAGCAGTTGGGACAGGGGGCTAACAGATACGCAGTATTTT.

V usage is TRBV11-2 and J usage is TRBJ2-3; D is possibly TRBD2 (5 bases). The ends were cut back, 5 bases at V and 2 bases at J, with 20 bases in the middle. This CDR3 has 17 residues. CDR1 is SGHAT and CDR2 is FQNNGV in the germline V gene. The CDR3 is CASSLSFGVGDTDTQYF. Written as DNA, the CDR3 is TGTGCCAGCAGCCTCAGTTTCGGAGTGGGAGACACAGATACGCAGTATTTT.

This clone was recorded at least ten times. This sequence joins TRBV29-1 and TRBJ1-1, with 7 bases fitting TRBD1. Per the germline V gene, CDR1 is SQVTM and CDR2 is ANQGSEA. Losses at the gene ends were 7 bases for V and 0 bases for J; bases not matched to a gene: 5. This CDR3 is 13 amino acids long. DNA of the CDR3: TGCAGCGCCAGGACAGGATTGAACACTGAAGCTTTCTTT. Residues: CSARTGLNTEAFF. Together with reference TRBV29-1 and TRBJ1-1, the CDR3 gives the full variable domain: SAVISQKPSRDICQRGTSLTIQCQVDSQVTMMFWYRQQPGQSLTLIATANQGSEATYESGFVIDKFPISRPNLTFSTLTVSNMSPEDSSIYLCSARTGLNTEAFFGQGTRLTVV.

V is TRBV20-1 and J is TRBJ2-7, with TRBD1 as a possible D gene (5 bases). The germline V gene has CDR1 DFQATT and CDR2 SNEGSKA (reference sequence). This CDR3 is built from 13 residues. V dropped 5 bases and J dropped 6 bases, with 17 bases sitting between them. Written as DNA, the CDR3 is TGCAGTGCTCGCCTAATCCAGGGTGGCGAGCAGTACTTC. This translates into CSARLIQGGEQYF.

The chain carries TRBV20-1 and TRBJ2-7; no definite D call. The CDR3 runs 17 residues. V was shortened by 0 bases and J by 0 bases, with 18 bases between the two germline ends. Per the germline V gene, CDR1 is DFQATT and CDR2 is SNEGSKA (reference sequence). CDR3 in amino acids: CSARDDAVWQSSYEQYF. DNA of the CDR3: TGCAGTGCTAGAGATGATGCCGTATGGCAGAGCTCCTACGAGCAGTACTTC.

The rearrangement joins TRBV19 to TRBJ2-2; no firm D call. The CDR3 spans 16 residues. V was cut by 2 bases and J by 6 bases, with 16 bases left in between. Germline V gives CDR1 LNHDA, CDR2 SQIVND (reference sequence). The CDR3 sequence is CASSIRQPVGAGELFF. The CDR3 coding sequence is TGTGCCAGTAGTATAAGGCAGCCCGTAGGAGCCGGGGAGCTGTTTTTT.

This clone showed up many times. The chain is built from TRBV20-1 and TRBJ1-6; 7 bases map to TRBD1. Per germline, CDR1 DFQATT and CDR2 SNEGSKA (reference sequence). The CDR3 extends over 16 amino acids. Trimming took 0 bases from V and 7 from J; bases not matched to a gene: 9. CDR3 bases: TGCAGTGCTAGAGATGCCGGGACAGCATTAAATTCACCCCTCCACTTT. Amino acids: CSARDAGTALNSPLHF.

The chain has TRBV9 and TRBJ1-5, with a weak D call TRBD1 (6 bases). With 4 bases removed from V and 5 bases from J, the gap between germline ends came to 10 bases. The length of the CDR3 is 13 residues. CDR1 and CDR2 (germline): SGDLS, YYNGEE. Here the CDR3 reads CASSLGGHQPQHF. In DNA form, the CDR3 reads TGTGCCAGCAGCTTAGGGGGGCATCAGCCCCAGCATTTT.

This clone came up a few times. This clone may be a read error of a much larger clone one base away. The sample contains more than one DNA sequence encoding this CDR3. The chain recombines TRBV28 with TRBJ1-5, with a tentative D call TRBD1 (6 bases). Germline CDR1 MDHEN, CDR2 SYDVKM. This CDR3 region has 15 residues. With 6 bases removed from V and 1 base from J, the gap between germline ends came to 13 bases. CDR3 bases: TGTGCCAGCAGACAGACAGGCCAAAGCAATCAGCCCCAGCATTTT. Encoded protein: CASRQTGQSNQPQHF.

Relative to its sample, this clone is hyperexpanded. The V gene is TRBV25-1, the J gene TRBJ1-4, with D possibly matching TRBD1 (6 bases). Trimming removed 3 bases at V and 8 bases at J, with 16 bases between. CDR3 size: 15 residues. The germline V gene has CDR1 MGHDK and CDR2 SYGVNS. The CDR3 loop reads CASSEATTGQEKLFF. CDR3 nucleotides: TGTGCCAGCAGTGAGGCGACGACGGGACAAGAAAAACTGTTTTTT.

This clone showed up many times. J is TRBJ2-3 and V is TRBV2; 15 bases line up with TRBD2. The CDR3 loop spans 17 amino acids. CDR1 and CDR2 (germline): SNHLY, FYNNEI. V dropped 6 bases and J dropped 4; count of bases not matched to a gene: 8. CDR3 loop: CASRPGTSGRISDTQYF. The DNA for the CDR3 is TGTGCCAGCAGGCCCGGGACTAGCGGGAGGATCTCAGATACGCAGTATTTT. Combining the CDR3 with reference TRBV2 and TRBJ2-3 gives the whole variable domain EPEVTQTPSHQVTQMGQEVILRCVPISNHLYFYWYRQILGQKVEFLVSFYNNEISEKSEIFDDQFSVERPDGSNFTLKIRSTKLEDSAMYFCASRPGTSGRISDTQYFGPGTRLTVL.

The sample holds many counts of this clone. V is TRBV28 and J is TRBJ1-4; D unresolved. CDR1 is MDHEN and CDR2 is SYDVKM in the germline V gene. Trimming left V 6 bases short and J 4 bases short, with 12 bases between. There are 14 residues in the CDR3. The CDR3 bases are TGTGCCAGCAGCCGACCCATAGGTAATGAAAAACTGTTTTTT. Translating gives CASSRPIGNEKLFF.

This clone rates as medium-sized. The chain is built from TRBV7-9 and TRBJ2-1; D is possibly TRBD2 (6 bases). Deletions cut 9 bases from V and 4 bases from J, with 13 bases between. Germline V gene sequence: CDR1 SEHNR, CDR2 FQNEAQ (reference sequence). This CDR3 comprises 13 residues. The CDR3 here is CASAAGPYNEQFF. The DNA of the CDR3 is TGTGCCAGTGCCGCGGGACCTTACAATGAGCAGTTCTTC.

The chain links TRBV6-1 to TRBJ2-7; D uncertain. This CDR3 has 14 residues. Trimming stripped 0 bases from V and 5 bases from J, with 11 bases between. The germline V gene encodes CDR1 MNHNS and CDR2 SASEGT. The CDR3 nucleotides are TGTGCCAGCAGTGAAGCGATCCGCGCCCACGAGCAGTACTTC. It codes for CASSEAIRAHEQYF.

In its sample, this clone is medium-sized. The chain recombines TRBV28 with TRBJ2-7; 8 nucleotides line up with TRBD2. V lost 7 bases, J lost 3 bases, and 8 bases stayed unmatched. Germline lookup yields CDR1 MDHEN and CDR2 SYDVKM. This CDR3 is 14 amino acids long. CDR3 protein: CASNTGGSRYEQYF. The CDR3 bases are TGTGCCAGCAATACGGGGGGGTCGCGCTACGAGCAGTACTTC.

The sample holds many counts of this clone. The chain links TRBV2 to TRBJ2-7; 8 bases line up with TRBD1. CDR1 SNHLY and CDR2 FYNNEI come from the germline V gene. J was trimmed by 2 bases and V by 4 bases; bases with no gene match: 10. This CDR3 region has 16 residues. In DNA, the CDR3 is TGTGCCAGCAGTGGTCGATCGACAGGGGATCCCTACGAGCAGTACTTC. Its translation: CASSGRSTGDPYEQYF.

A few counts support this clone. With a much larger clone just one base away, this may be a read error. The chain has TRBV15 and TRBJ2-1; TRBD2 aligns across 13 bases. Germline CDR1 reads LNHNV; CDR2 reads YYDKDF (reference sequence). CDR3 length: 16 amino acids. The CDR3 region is CATIRRGTSGKDEQFF. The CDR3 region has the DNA TGTGCCACCATCAGACGCGGGACTAGCGGGAAGGATGAGCAGTTCTTC. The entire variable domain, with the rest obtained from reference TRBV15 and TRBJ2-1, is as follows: DAMVIQNPRYQVTQFGKPVTLSCSQTLNHNVMYWYQQKSSQAPKLLFHYYDKDFNNEADTPDNFQSRRPNTSFCFLDIRSPGLGDTAMYLCATIRRGTSGKDEQFFGPGTRLTVL.

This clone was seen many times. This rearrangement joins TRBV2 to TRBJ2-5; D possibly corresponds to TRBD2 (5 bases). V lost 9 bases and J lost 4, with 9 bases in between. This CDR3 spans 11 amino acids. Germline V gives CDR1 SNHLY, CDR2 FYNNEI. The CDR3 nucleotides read TGTGCCAGTAACCGGGGAGAGACCCAGTACTTC. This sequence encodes CASNRGETQYF.

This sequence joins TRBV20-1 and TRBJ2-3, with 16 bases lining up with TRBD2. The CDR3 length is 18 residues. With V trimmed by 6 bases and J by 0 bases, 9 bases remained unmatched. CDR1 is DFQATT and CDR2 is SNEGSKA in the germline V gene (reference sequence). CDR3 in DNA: TGCAGTGCCAGCTCCGGGACTAGCGGGAGGGCTAGCACAGATACGCAGTATTTT. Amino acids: CSASSGTSGRASTDTQYF.

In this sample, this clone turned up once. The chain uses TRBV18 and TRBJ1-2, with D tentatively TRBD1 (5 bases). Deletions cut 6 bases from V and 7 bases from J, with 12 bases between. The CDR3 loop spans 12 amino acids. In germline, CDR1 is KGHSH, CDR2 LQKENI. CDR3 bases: TGTGCCAGCTCCTCCCGACAGACTGGCTACACCTTC. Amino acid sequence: CASSSRQTGYTF. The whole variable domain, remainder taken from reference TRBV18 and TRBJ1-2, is NAGVMQNPRHLVRRRGQEARLRCSPMKGHSHVYWYRQLPEEGLKFMVYLQKENIIDESGMPKERFSAEFPKEGPSILRIQQVVRGDSAAYFCASSSRQTGYTFGSGTRLTVV.

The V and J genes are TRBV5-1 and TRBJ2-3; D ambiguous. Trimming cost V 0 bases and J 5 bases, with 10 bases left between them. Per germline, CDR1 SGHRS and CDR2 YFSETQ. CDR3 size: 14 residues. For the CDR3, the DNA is TGCGCCAGCAGCTTGGATAGACTCGTAGATACGCAGTATTTT. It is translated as CASSLDRLVDTQYF.

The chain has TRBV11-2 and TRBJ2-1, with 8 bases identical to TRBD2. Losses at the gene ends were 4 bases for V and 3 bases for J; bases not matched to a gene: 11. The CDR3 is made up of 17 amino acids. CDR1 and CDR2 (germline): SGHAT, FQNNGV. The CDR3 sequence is CASSSNRKGLDYNEQFF. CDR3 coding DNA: TGTGCCAGCAGCTCCAACCGAAAGGGACTAGACTACAATGAGCAGTTCTTC.

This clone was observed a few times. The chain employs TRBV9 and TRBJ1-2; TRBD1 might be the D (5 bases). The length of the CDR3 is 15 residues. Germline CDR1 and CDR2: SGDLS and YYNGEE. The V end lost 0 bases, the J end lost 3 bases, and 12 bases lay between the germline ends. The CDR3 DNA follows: TGTGCCAGCAGCGTAGATGGAGGGGTGTACTATGGCTACACCTTC. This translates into CASSVDGGVYYGYTF.

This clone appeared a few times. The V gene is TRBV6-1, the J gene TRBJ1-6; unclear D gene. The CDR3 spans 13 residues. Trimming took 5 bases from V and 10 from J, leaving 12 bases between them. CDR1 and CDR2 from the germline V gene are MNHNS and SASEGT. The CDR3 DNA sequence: TGTGCCAGCAGTACCGATGCACAATCACCCCTCCACTTT. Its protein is CASSTDAQSPLHF.

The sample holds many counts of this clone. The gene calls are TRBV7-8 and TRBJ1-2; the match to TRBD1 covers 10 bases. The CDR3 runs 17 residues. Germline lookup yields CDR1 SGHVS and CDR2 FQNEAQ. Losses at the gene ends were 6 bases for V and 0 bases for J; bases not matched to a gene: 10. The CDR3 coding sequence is TGTGCCAGCAGTTCCCGGGACAGGGGATCCCCTAACTATGGCTACACCTTC. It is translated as CASSSRDRGSPNYGYTF.

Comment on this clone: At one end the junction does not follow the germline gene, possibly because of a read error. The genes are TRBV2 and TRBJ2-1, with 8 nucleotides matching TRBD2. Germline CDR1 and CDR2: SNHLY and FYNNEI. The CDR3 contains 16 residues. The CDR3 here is CASKVLAGGAYSEQFF. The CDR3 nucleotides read TGTGCCAGCAAGGTGTTGGCGGGAGGAGCTTACAGTGAGCAGTTCTTC. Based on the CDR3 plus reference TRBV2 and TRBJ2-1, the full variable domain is EPEVTQTPSHQVTQMGQEVILRCVPISNHLYFYWYRQILGQKVEFLVSFYNNEISEKSEIFDDQFSVERPDGSNFTLKIRSTKLEDSAMYFCASKVLAGGAYSEQFFGPGTRLTVL.

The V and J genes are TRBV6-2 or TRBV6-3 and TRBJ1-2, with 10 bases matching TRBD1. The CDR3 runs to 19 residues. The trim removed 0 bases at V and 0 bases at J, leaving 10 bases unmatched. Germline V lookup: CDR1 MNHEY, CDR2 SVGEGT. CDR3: CASSYSRGTGVGANYGYTF. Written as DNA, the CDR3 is TGTGCCAGCAGTTACTCGAGAGGGACAGGGGTTGGAGCTAACTATGGCTACACCTTC.

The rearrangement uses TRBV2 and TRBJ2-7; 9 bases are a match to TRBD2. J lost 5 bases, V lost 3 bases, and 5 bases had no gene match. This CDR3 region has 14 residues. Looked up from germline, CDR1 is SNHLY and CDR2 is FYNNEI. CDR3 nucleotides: TGTGCCAGCAGTGAGTTACAGCGGGGGGACGAGCAGTACTTC. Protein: CASSELQRGDEQYF. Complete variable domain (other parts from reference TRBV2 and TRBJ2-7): EPEVTQTPSHQVTQMGQEVILRCVPISNHLYFYWYRQILGQKVEFLVSFYNNEISEKSEIFDDQFSVERPDGSNFTLKIRSTKLEDSAMYFCASSELQRGDEQYFGPGTRLTVT.